The 20 T cell receptor beta chains in this list originate from one sample, sequenced in a study of cytomegalovirus exposure and HLA in healthy donors. Primers for the PCR totalled 60 Vbeta and 13 Jbeta. The data were produced by immunoSEQ multiplex PCR, yet TCRdb's version contains in-frame clones alone and is incomplete. The sample shows about 130,000 clones, roughly 82% of them seen only once. The sample comprised PBMCs. The receptors come from a male donor in good health and CMV-seropositive.

The chain couples TRBV6-5 to TRBJ1-1; TRBD1 might be the D (5 bases). Per the germline V gene, CDR1 is MNHEY and CDR2 is SVGAGI. This CDR3 has 14 residues. Trimming shortened V by 5 bases and J by 1 base, and 11 bases separated the two germline ends. The DNA for the CDR3 is TGTGCCAGCAGTCTACAGGTCCCGAACACTGAAGCTTTCTTT. Translation gives CASSLQVPNTEAFF.

The rearrangement links TRBV6-6 to TRBJ1-1, with 8 nucleotides matching TRBD1. Germline V CDR1 and CDR2: MNHNY, SVGAGI (reference sequence). V trimming: 2 bases; J trimming: 6 bases; junction bases outside the gene matches: 5. The CDR3 has 14 residues. CDR3 DNA sequence: TGTGCCAGCAGTTACGACAGGGGAGGCGCTGAAGCTTTCTTT. Encoded protein: CASSYDRGGAEAFF.

For the CDR3, the DNA is TGCGCCAGCAGCCAAGAAGGAGTTTTCGGTGGCAATGAGCAGTTCTTC. It codes for CASSQEGVFGGNEQFF. The chain recombines TRBV4-1 with TRBJ2-1; D is undetermined. In germline, CDR1 is MGHRA, CDR2 YSYEKL. This CDR3 region has 16 residues. V dropped 0 bases and J dropped 6 bases, with 15 bases sitting between them.

The V call is TRBV5-1, the J call TRBJ1-2; perhaps TRBD1 as D (5 bases). The V end lost 0 bases, the J end lost 7 bases, and 10 bases lay between the germline ends. The CDR3 is 13 amino acids. Germline CDR1 is SGHRS and CDR2 is YFSETQ. CDR3 bases: TGCGCCAGCAGCTTGGGAGGGACTGCTGGCTACACCTTC. Protein product: CASSLGGTAGYTF.

The genes are TRBV28 and TRBJ2-6; tentatively, D is TRBD1 (6 bases). This CDR3 has 17 residues. Trimming cost V 5 bases and J 2 bases, with 16 bases left between them. Germline loops: CDR1 MDHEN, CDR2 SYDVKM. This CDR3 reads CASSPYRTDPGANVLTF. Here the CDR3 DNA reads TGTGCCAGCAGTCCCTACCGGACAGACCCTGGGGCCAACGTCCTGACTTTC.

CDR3 nucleotides: TGTGCCAGCAGGTCCTACGGGGGAACCGGGGAGCTGTTTTTT. This sequence encodes CASRSYGGTGELFF. V and J are TRBV5-8 and TRBJ2-2; a weak D match, TRBD2 (6 bases). Trimming took off 5 bases at V and 5 bases at J, with 13 bases between the two ends. Germline lookup yields CDR1 SGHTS and CDR2 YDEGEE. The CDR3 sequence is 14 residues long.

This rearrangement joins TRBV19 to TRBJ1-5; D is perhaps TRBD1 (6 bases). The CDR3 contains 16 residues. The ends were cut back, 4 bases at V and 0 bases at J, with 13 bases in the middle. Germline CDR1 is LNHDA and CDR2 is SQIVND (reference sequence). DNA of the CDR3: TGTGCCAGTAGTACCCCAGGACAGCTTAGCAATCAGCCCCAGCATTTT. Residues: CASSTPGQLSNQPQHF.

The chain is built from TRBV7-9 and TRBJ2-2; D possibly corresponds to TRBD1 (5 bases). The V end lost 1 base, the J end lost 6 bases, and 9 bases lay between the germline ends. CDR1 and CDR2 from the germline V gene are SEHNR and FQNEAQ (reference sequence). This CDR3 region has 14 residues. Here the CDR3 reads CASSLDMTAGELFF. The CDR3 DNA follows: TGTGCCAGCAGCTTAGATATGACAGCCGGGGAGCTGTTTTTT.

In its sample, this clone was seen a few times. This chain uses TRBV28 with TRBJ2-3, with 7 bases lining up with TRBD2. The junction had 9 bases not matched to a gene; V was cut back by 6 bases and J by 6 bases. CDR1 MDHEN and CDR2 SYDVKM come from the germline V gene. The CDR3 spans 14 residues. CDR3 loop: CASRQHGGTDTQYF. CDR3 sequence (DNA): TGTGCCAGCAGGCAACACGGGGGGACGGATACGCAGTATTTT.

The chain has TRBV5-4 and TRBJ2-3, with TRBD2 identical over 8 bases. Germline V gene sequence: CDR1 SGHNT, CDR2 YYREEE (reference sequence). This CDR3 has 13 amino acids. Trimming took 10 bases from V and 5 from J; bases not matched to a gene: 9. CDR3 in DNA: TGTGCCTCCCGCGGGGGGCGAGGAGATACGCAGTATTTT. It codes for CASRGGRGDTQYF.

The rearrangement links TRBV19 to TRBJ2-1; D perhaps matches TRBD1 (6 bases). Trimming left V 8 bases short and J 3 bases short, with 14 bases between. The CDR3 covers 14 residues. CDR1 is LNHDA, CDR2 SQIVND, per germline (reference sequence). The chain's CDR3 is CASRTGQSYNEQFF. The CDR3 coding sequence is TGTGCCAGTCGTACAGGGCAAAGCTACAATGAGCAGTTCTTC. Full variable domain (rest looked up from reference TRBV19 and TRBJ2-1): DGGITQSPKYLFRKEGQNVTLSCEQNLNHDAMYWYRQDPGQGLRLIYYSQIVNDFQKGDIAEGYSVSREKKESFPLTVTSAQKNPTAFYLCASRTGQSYNEQFFGPGTRLTVL.

The chain couples TRBV5-1 to TRBJ2-3; 14 bases map to TRBD2. CDR3 length: 15 amino acids. Germline trimming cut 5 bases from V and 1 base from J; bases unmatched to any gene: 0. Germline V CDR1 and CDR2: SGHRS, YFSETQ. In DNA, the CDR3 is TGCGCCAGCAGGGGACTAGCGGGGGGCACAGATACGCAGTATTTT. It yields the protein CASRGLAGGTDTQYF.

This chain connects TRBV7-2 to TRBJ2-7; 7 bases are a match to TRBD1. J gave up 1 base and V 5 bases, and 8 bases lay outside the gene matches. CDR3 size: 15 residues. Germline CDR1 and CDR2: SGHTA and FQGNSA. In DNA form, the CDR3 reads TGTGCCAGCAGCCCTGGACAGGCCCGATCCTACGAGCAGTACTTC. It yields the protein CASSPGQARSYEQYF.

This clone was picked up a small number of times. The chain uses TRBV28 and TRBJ2-3, with D possibly TRBD2 on 5 matching bases. The CDR3 is 12 amino acids. CDR1 is MDHEN, CDR2 SYDVKM, per germline. The germline V and J ends were trimmed by 6 bases and 3 bases, with 7 bases remaining between them. CDR3 region: CASRGGTDTQYF. CDR3 sequence (DNA): TGTGCCAGCAGGGGCGGGACAGATACGCAGTATTTT.

The chain's CDR3 is CASSLGTGGVYEQYF. CDR3 DNA: TGCGCCAGCAGCCTAGGGACAGGGGGCGTCTACGAGCAGTACTTC. This rearrangement joins TRBV5-1 to TRBJ2-7, with 12 bases aligning to TRBD1. Losses at the gene ends were 4 bases for V and 3 bases for J; bases not matched to a gene: 5. The length of the CDR3 is 15 residues. Germline CDR1 is SGHRS and CDR2 is YFSETQ.

V is TRBV2 and J is TRBJ1-1, with D unclear. Trimming pared 5 bases from V and 4 bases from J, leaving 8 bases between. This CDR3 has 12 residues. Germline V gene lookup returns CDR1 SNHLY and CDR2 FYNNEI. The CDR3 nucleotides read TGTGCCAGCAGTAACTTTCCCACTGAAGCTTTCTTT. The encoded protein is CASSNFPTEAFF.

This chain uses TRBV28 with TRBJ1-1; D remains ambiguous. The germline V gene encodes CDR1 MDHEN and CDR2 SYDVKM. Deletions cut 5 bases from V and 0 bases from J, with 10 bases between. This CDR3 is 14 amino acids long. This CDR3 reads CASSPPTLNTEAFF. Here the CDR3 DNA reads TGTGCCAGCAGTCCCCCTACCTTGAACACTGAAGCTTTCTTT. The whole variable domain, filled in from reference TRBV28 and TRBJ1-1, reads DVKVTQSSRYLVKRTGEKVFLECVQDMDHENMFWYRQDPGLGLRLIYFSYDVKMKEKGDIPEGYSVSREKKERFSLILESASTNQTSMYLCASSPPTLNTEAFFGQGTRLTVV.

The V and J genes are TRBV7-8 and TRBJ1-1; D is undetermined. V gave up 1 base and J gave up 1 base, with 10 bases separating them. In germline, CDR1 is SGHVS, CDR2 FQNEAQ. The CDR3 extends over 15 amino acids. CDR3 protein: CASSLVVQENTEAFF. The DNA of the CDR3 is TGTGCCAGCAGCTTAGTTGTCCAGGAGAACACTGAAGCTTTCTTT. The full variable domain, rest sourced from reference TRBV7-8 and TRBJ1-1, is GAGVSQSPRYKVAKRGQDVALRCDPISGHVSLFWYQQALGQGPEFLTYFQNEAQLDKSGLPSDRFFAERPEGSVSTLKIQRTQQEDSAVYLCASSLVVQENTEAFFGQGTRLTVV.

V gene TRBV28 combines with J gene TRBJ2-7, with D maybe TRBD2 (6 bases). Trimming cost V 5 bases and J 3 bases, with 8 bases left between them. This CDR3 region has 12 residues. Germline V gene sequence: CDR1 MDHEN, CDR2 SYDVKM. The CDR3 nucleotides are TGTGCCAGCAGTGTCGGGGGCTACGAGCAGTACTTC. Residues: CASSVGGYEQYF.

The chain employs TRBV5-1 and TRBJ1-4; no clear D gene. V was cut by 0 bases and J by 1 base, with 7 bases left in between. The CDR3 spans 15 residues. Germline V gene lookup returns CDR1 SGHRS and CDR2 YFSETQ. As DNA, the CDR3 is TGCGCCAGCAGCTTGGTGGGCGTAACTAATGAAAAACTGTTTTTT. As protein: CASSLVGVTNEKLFF.